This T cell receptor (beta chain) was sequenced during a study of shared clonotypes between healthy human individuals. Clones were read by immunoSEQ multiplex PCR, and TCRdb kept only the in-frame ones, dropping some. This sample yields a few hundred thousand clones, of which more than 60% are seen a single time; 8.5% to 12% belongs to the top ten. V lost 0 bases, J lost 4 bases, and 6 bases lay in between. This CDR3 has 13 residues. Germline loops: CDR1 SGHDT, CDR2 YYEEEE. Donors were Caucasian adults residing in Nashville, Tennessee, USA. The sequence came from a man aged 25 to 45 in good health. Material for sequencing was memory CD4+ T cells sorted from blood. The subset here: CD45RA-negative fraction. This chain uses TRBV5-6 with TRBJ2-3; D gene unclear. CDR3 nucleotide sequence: TGTGCCAGCAGCTTGGCCGGAGCAGATACGCAGTATTTT. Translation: CASSLAGADTQYF.